The 28 T cell receptor beta chains in this list originate from one sample, sequenced in a study of blood T cell repertoires in COVID-19. Assay used: immunoSEQ multiplex PCR; TCRdb lists only in-frame clones, some missing. The table records 200,000 to 250,000 clones, roughly 84% of them present only once. Input material: peripheral blood. The source is a woman aged 40-49 years with active or convalescent COVID-19.

CDR3 residues: CASSYQVSGANVLTF. The CDR3, as DNA: TGTGCCAGCAGTTATCAGGTCTCTGGGGCCAACGTCCTGACTTTC. The V gene is TRBV6-5, the J gene TRBJ2-6; D call uncertain. The CDR3 contains 15 residues. Germline V gene sequence: CDR1 MNHEY, CDR2 SVGAGI. The V end lost 3 bases, the J end lost 0 bases, and 6 bases lay between the germline ends.

In DNA form, the CDR3 reads TGCGCCAGCAGCCAAGCCGCTGAAGCTTTCTTT. The encoded protein is CASSQAAEAFF. The chain uses TRBV4-1 and TRBJ1-1; unclear D gene. Trimming removed 1 base at V and 6 bases at J, with 3 bases between. CDR3 length: 11 amino acids. The V gene's germline CDR1 is MGHRA and CDR2 YSYEKL.

In this sample, this clone turned up many times. The J gene is TRBJ1-5, the V gene TRBV19; D perhaps matches TRBD1 (5 bases). Per germline, CDR1 LNHDA and CDR2 SQIVND (reference sequence). The CDR3 is 15 residues long. Trimming stripped 7 bases from V and 1 base from J, with 14 bases between. CDR3: CASTIREASNQPQHF. Written as DNA, the CDR3 is TGTGCCAGTACAATCAGGGAGGCGAGCAATCAGCCCCAGCATTTT.

The chain carries TRBV27 and TRBJ1-5; 8 nucleotides agree with TRBD1. The CDR3 spans 14 residues. Germline V CDR1 and CDR2: MNHEY, SMNVEV (reference sequence). V lost 5 bases to trimming and J lost 7 bases; unmatched junction nucleotides: 7. For the CDR3, the DNA is TGTGCCAGCAGTCCCAGGGGGCGTCGGCAGCCCCAGCATTTT. Encoded protein: CASSPRGRRQPQHF.

The CDR3 protein is CASSLGASSNQPQHF. The CDR3, as DNA: TGTGCCAGCAGCTTAGGGGCAAGCAGCAATCAGCCCCAGCATTTT. The chain has TRBV11-2 and TRBJ1-5, with D unclear. V gave up 1 base and J gave up 1 base, with 8 bases separating them. CDR1 is SGHAT and CDR2 is FQNNGV in the germline V gene. CDR3 size: 15 residues.

A few counts support this clone. The chain carries TRBV28 and TRBJ2-7; TRBD2 agrees at 9 bases. The junction had 10 bases not matched to a gene; V was cut back by 7 bases and J by 6 bases. The CDR3 length is 14 residues. The germline V gene has CDR1 MDHEN and CDR2 SYDVKM. CDR3 residues: CASKRSGGLGEQYF. The CDR3 nucleotides are TGTGCCAGCAAACGTAGCGGGGGCCTCGGCGAGCAGTACTTC.

The rearrangement uses TRBV28 and TRBJ2-2, with D perhaps matching TRBD2 (7 bases). The CDR3 has 16 residues. CDR1 is MDHEN, CDR2 SYDVKM, per germline. V gave up 5 bases and J gave up 5 bases, with 18 bases separating them. The CDR3 coding sequence is TGTGCCAGCAGTCCCCGGGCGGGGGCGGGAACCGGGGAGCTGTTTTTT. This encodes CASSPRAGAGTGELFF.

J is TRBJ2-3 and V is TRBV18, with 7 bases that match TRBD1. Trimming at V came to 6 bases and at J to 5 bases, leaving 5 bases not matched to a gene. The CDR3 spans 13 residues. The V gene's germline CDR1 is KGHSH and CDR2 LQKENI. The CDR3 DNA sequence: TGTGCCAGCTCCCCCGGGACAGAAGATACGCAGTATTTT. It specifies CASSPGTEDTQYF.

V gene TRBV5-1 combines with J gene TRBJ1-1; D possibly corresponds to TRBD1 (6 bases). V was trimmed by 3 bases and J by 4 bases, leaving 16 bases between them. CDR3 length equals 15 residues. CDR1 is SGHRS, CDR2 YFSETQ, per germline. This chain's CDR3 is CASSSSGGAGTEAFF. The DNA of the CDR3 is TGCGCCAGCAGCTCGAGTGGGGGGGCTGGCACTGAAGCTTTCTTT. The full variable domain, in which reference TRBV5-1 and TRBJ1-1 provide the parts outside the CDR3, is KAGVTQTPRYLIKTRGQQVTLSCSPISGHRSVSWYQQTPGQGLQFLFEYFSETQRNKGNFPGRFSGRQFSNSRSEMNVSTLELGDSALYLCASSSSGGAGTEAFFGQGTRLTVV.

Points on this clone: Other DNA sequences of this sample code for an identical CDR3. The gene calls are TRBV9 and TRBJ1-2; D gene uncertain. This CDR3 contains 10 residues. The germline V and J ends were trimmed by 3 bases and 8 bases, with 5 bases remaining between them. The V gene's germline CDR1 is SGDLS and CDR2 YYNGEE. This CDR3 is CASSGAGYTF. CDR3 DNA: TGTGCCAGCAGCGGCGCCGGCTACACCTTC. The full variable domain, rest sourced from reference TRBV9 and TRBJ1-2, is DSGVTQTPKHLITATGQRVTLRCSPRSGDLSVYWYQQSLDQGLQFLIQYYNGEERAKGNILERFSAQQFPDLHSELNLSSLELGDSALYFCASSGAGYTFGSGTRLTVV.

V and J are TRBV5-1 and TRBJ2-7, with D possibly matching TRBD2 (7 bases). Trimming took off 0 bases at V and 5 bases at J, with 15 bases between the two ends. CDR3 length equals 15 residues. Per the germline V gene, CDR1 is SGHRS and CDR2 is YFSETQ. The CDR3: CASSLGQGRANEQYF. As DNA, the CDR3 is TGCGCCAGCAGCTTGGGGCAGGGGAGGGCCAACGAGCAGTACTTC.

The V and J genes are TRBV15 and TRBJ1-6; 8 positions match TRBD1. The CDR3 covers 14 residues. Losses at the gene ends were 4 bases for V and 5 bases for J; bases not matched to a gene: 1. The germline V gene has CDR1 LNHNV and CDR2 YYDKDF (reference sequence). For the CDR3, the DNA is TGTGCCACCAGCACGACAGGGGATAATTCACCCCTCCACTTT. It encodes CATSTTGDNSPLHF.

The chain combines TRBV7-8 with TRBJ2-6, with unresolved D. This CDR3 region has 11 residues. Germline V gene sequence: CDR1 SGHVS, CDR2 FQNEAQ. The V end was cut by 5 bases, the J end by 12 bases, with 8 bases between. The CDR3 DNA sequence: TGTGCCAGCAGCCTGATCGGCGTCCTGACTTTC. Translation gives CASSLIGVLTF.

The chain joins TRBV27 to TRBJ2-4, with 10 positions matching TRBD2. Germline trimming cut 3 bases from V and 5 bases from J; bases unmatched to any gene: 10. The CDR3 is made up of 17 amino acids. CDR1 is MNHEY, CDR2 SMNVEV, per germline (reference sequence). CDR3 nucleotides: TGTGCCAGCAGTTTGGATCAAGCGGGGGGGCCGGAAAACATTCAGTACTTC. It encodes CASSLDQAGGPENIQYF.

The chain recombines TRBV11-1 with TRBJ2-7, with 7 positions matching TRBD1. The trim removed 3 bases at V and 0 bases at J, leaving 5 bases unmatched. CDR3 length: 15 residues. Germline CDR1 and CDR2: SGHAT and FQDESV (reference sequence). CDR3 sequence: CASSLSRGTSYEQYF. For the CDR3, the DNA is TGTGCCAGCAGCTTGTCCAGGGGGACCTCCTACGAGCAGTACTTC.

The chain employs TRBV7-3 and TRBJ1-6, with D maybe TRBD1 (6 bases). Looked up from germline, CDR1 is SGHTA and CDR2 is FQGTGA. There are 15 residues in the CDR3. Trimming pared 0 bases from V and 10 bases from J, leaving 13 bases between. This CDR3 is CASSLTVQGKSPLHF. DNA for the CDR3: TGTGCCAGCAGCTTAACGGTACAGGGAAAATCACCCCTCCACTTT.

This clone was observed once. This chain links TRBV29-1 with TRBJ2-5; 15 bases line up with TRBD2. The CDR3 length is 14 residues. The V segment lost 6 bases and the J segment 4 bases; nucleotides outside the gene matches: 3. Germline-derived CDR1 and CDR2 are SQVTM and ANQGSEA. The CDR3 here is CSVPGLAGGETQYF. CDR3 nucleotides: TGCAGCGTCCCGGGACTAGCGGGGGGAGAGACCCAGTACTTC. The full variable domain, rest sourced from reference TRBV29-1 and TRBJ2-5, is SAVISQKPSRDICQRGTSLTIQCQVDSQVTMMFWYRQQPGQSLTLIATANQGSEATYESGFVIDKFPISRPNLTFSTLTVSNMSPEDSSIYLCSVPGLAGGETQYFGPGTRLLVL.

The chain links TRBV9 to TRBJ2-2, with D possibly matching TRBD1 (6 bases). V was cut by 2 bases and J by 5 bases, with 13 bases left in between. CDR3 length equals 15 residues. Germline V gene sequence: CDR1 SGDLS, CDR2 YYNGEE. CDR3 in DNA: TGTGCCAGCAGCGTGGACAGACCTGGGACCGGGGAGCTGTTTTTT. As protein: CASSVDRPGTGELFF.

V usage is TRBV23-1 and J usage is TRBJ2-2, with 11 bases matching TRBD1. TRBV23-1 is an open reading frame, and its role is uncertain. Trimming removed 0 bases from V and 7 bases from J; junction bases left unmatched: 4. The length of the CDR3 is 16 residues. CDR3 protein: CASSQSGQGASGELFF. The CDR3 nucleotides read TGCGCCAGCAGTCAATCCGGACAGGGGGCAAGCGGGGAGCTGTTTTTT.

The chain joins TRBV11-2 to TRBJ2-5; D is unclear. Germline CDR1 SGHAT, CDR2 FQNNGV. This CDR3 has 14 residues. V lost 3 bases, J lost 4 bases, and 12 bases lay in between. The CDR3 is CASSLRSARETQYF. Written as DNA, the CDR3 is TGTGCCAGCAGCTTGAGAAGCGCGCGAGAGACCCAGTACTTC.

The chain uses TRBV7-8 and TRBJ2-7; a possible D gene is TRBD1 (5 bases). CDR3 size: 16 residues. Trimming stripped 1 base from V and 4 bases from J, with 17 bases between. The germline V gene encodes CDR1 SGHVS and CDR2 FQNEAQ. This chain's CDR3 is CASSLGRSRVFYEQYV. In DNA form, the CDR3 reads TGTGCCAGCAGCTTAGGGCGGAGCAGGGTGTTTTACGAGCAGTACGTC.

The chain recombines TRBV3-1 (or the pseudogene TRBV3-2) with TRBJ1-1; 7 nucleotides agree with TRBD1. CDR1 and CDR2 from the germline V gene are LGHDT and YNNKEL (reference sequence). V trimming: 3 bases; J trimming: 1 base; junction bases outside the gene matches: 11. The CDR3 has 17 residues. CDR3 residues: CASSHVPGQRGNTEAFF. For the CDR3, the DNA is TGTGCCAGCAGCCACGTGCCGGGACAGCGAGGGAACACTGAAGCTTTCTTT.

This sequence joins TRBV24-1 and TRBJ1-5, with 8 bases lining up with TRBD1. This CDR3 spans 14 amino acids. Germline V CDR1 and CDR2: KGHDR, SFDVKD. J gave up 8 bases and V 4 bases, and 6 bases lay outside the gene matches. As DNA, the CDR3 is TGTGCCACCAGTGAACCGGGACAGGTCGAGCCCCAGCATTTT. Residues: CATSEPGQVEPQHF.

The chain carries TRBV7-9 and TRBJ1-1; perhaps TRBD1 as D (5 bases). Trimming left V 6 bases short and J 1 base short, with 12 bases between. The germline CDR1 and CDR2 sequences are SEHNR and FQNEAQ (reference sequence). The CDR3 runs to 14 residues. CDR3 sequence: CASRNRRENTEAFF. CDR3 in DNA: TGTGCCAGCAGAAACCGCAGGGAGAACACTGAAGCTTTCTTT. Complete variable domain (other parts from reference TRBV7-9 and TRBJ1-1): DTGVSQNPRHKITKRGQNVTFRCDPISEHNRLYWYRQTLGQGPEFLTYFQNEAQLEKSRLLSDRFSAERPKGSFSTLEIQRTEQGDSAMYLCASRNRRENTEAFFGQGTRLTVV.

The chain is built from TRBV2 and TRBJ1-1; D not certain. CDR1 and CDR2 (germline): SNHLY, FYNNEI. The CDR3 length is 15 residues. Trimming took 6 bases from V and 0 from J, leaving 14 bases between them. The CDR3 reads CASRPEGGVNTEAFF. The CDR3 DNA reads TGTGCCAGCAGGCCAGAGGGCGGGGTGAACACTGAAGCTTTCTTT.

This clone rates as medium-sized. The chain joins TRBV30 to TRBJ1-5; D possibly corresponds to TRBD1 (6 bases). Germline values: CDR1 GTSNPN, CDR2 SVGIG (reference sequence). CDR3 length: 14 amino acids. Trimming removed 2 bases at V and 0 bases at J, with 8 bases between. The chain's CDR3 is CAWSTGTSNQPQHF. The DNA of the CDR3 is TGTGCCTGGAGTACAGGGACTAGCAATCAGCCCCAGCATTTT.

The sample holds many counts of this clone. V usage is TRBV6-5 and J usage is TRBJ1-2; TRBD1 matches at 8 bases. V lost 6 bases, J lost 2 bases, and 2 bases stayed unmatched. The CDR3 length is 13 residues. Per germline, CDR1 MNHEY and CDR2 SVGAGI. The DNA of the CDR3 is TGTGCCAGCAGCTGGGACAGGAACTATGGCTACACCTTC. Protein: CASSWDRNYGYTF.

The rearrangement uses TRBV10-3 and TRBJ1-1, with TRBD1 matching over 7 bases. Germline V gene lookup returns CDR1 ENHRY and CDR2 SYGVKD. This CDR3 is 13 amino acids long. J gave up 5 bases and V 7 bases, and 7 bases lay outside the gene matches. The CDR3 DNA is TGTGCCATCAACAGACAGGGATTTACTGAAGCTTTCTTT. Its translation: CAINRQGFTEAFF.